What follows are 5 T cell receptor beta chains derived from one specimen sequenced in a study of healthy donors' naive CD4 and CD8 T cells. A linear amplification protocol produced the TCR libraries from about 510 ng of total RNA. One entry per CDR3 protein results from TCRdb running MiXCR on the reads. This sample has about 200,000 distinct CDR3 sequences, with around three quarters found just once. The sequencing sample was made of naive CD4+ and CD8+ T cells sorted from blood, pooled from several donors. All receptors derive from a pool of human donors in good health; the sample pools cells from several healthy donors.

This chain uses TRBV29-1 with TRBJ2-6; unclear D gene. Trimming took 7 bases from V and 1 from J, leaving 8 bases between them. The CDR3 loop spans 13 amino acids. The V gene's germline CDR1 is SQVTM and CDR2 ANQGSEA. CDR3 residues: CSALESGANVLTF. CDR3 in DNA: TGCAGCGCGTTGGAATCTGGGGCCAACGTCCTGACTTTC. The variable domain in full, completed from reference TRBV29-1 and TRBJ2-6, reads SAVISQKPSRDICQRGTSLTIQCQVDSQVTMMFWYRQQPGQSLTLIATANQGSEATYESGFVIDKFPISRPNLTFSTLTVSNMSPEDSSIYLCSALESGANVLTFGAGSRLTVL.

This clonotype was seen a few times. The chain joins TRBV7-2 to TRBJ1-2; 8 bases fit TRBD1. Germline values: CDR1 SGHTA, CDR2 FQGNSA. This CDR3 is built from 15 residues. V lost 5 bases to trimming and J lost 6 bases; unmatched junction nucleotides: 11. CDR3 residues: CASSPWYTGGNGYTF. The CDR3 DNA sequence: TGTGCCAGCAGCCCATGGTACACAGGGGGTAATGGCTACACCTTC.

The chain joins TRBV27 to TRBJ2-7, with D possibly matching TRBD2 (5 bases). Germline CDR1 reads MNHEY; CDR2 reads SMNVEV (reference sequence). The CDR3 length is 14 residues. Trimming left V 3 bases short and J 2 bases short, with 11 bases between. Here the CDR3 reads CASSLGPGAYEQYV. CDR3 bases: TGTGCCAGCAGTTTGGGTCCCGGGGCCTACGAGCAGTACGTC.

Here the CDR3 DNA reads TGCGCCAGCAGCCAAGATTGGCTAGATGTGGGTGAGCAGTACTTC. Translation: CASSQDWLDVGEQYF. The rearrangement links TRBV4-3 to TRBJ2-7; D is ambiguous. From germline, CDR1 is LGHNA and CDR2 YSLEER. Trimming took 0 bases from V and 7 from J, leaving 16 bases between them. The length of the CDR3 is 15 residues.

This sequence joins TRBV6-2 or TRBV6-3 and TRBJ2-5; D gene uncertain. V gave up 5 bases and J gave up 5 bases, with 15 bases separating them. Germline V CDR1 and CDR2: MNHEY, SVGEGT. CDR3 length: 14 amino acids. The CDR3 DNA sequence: TGTGCCAGCAGTCTCCGGCTGCAGGAGGAGACCCAGTACTTC. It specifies CASSLRLQEETQYF.